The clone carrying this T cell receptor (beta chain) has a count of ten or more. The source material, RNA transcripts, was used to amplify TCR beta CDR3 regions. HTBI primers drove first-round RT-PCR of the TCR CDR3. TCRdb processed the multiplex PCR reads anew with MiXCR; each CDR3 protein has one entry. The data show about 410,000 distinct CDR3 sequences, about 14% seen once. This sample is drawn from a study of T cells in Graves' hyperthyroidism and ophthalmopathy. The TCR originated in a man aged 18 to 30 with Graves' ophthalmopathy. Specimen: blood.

The chain's CDR3 is CASSLGIREGYTF. The CDR3 region has the DNA TGTGCCAGCAGCCTAGGGATAAGGGAGGGCTACACCTTC. The chain carries TRBV7-2 and TRBJ1-2, with unresolved D. This CDR3 is 13 amino acids long. Germline CDR1 and CDR2: SGHTA and FQGNSA. Trimming removed 5 bases at V and 8 bases at J, with 15 bases between.